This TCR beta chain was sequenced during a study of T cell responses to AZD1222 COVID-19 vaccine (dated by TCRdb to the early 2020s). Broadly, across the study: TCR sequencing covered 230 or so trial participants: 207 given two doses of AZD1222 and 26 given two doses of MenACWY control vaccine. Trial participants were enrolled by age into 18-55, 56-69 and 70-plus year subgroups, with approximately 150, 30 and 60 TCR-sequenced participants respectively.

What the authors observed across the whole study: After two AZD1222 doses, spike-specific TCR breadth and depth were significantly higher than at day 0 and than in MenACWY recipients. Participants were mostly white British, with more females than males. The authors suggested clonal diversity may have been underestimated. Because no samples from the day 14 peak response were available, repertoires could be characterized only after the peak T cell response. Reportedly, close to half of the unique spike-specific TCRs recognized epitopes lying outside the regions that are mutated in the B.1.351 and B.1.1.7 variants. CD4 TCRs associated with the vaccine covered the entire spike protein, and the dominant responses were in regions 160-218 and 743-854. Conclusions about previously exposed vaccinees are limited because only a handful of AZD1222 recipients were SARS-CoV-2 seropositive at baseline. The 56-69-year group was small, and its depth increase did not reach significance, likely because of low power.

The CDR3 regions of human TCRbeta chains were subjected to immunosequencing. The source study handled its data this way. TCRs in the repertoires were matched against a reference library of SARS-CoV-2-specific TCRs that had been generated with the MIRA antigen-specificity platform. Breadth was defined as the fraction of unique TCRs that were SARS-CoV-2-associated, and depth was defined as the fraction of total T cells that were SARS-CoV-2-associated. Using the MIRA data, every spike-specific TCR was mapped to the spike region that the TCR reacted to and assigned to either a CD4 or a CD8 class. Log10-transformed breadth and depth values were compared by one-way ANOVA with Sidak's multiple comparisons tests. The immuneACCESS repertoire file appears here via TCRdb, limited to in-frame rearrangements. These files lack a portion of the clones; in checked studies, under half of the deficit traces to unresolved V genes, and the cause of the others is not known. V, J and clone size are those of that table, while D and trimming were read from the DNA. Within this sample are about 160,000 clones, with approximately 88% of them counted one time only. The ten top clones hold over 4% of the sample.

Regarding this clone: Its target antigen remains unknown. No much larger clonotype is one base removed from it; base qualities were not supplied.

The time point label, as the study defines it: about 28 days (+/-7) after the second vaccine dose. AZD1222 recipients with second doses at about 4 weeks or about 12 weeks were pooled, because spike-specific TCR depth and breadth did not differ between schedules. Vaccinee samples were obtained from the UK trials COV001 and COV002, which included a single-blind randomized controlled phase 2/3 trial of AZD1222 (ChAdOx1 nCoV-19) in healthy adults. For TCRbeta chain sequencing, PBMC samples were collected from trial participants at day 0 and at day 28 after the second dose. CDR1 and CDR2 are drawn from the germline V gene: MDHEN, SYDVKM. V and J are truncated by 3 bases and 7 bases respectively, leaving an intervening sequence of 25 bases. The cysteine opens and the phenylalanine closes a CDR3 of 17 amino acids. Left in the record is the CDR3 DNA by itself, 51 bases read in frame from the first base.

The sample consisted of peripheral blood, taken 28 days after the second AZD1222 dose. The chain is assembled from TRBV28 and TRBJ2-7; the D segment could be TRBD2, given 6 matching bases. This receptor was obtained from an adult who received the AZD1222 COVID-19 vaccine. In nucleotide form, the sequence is TGTGCCAGCAGTTTCTCCTCCCCCCGGGACTGGTCCCTGGAGCAGTACTTC. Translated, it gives CASSFSSPRDWSLEQYF.